The 19 T cell receptor beta chains given below trace back to one sample, sequenced in a study of cytomegalovirus exposure and HLA in healthy donors. 60 Vbeta and 13 Jbeta primers were used in PCR. Some clones are missing from TCRdb's copy, which holds only in-frame ones; the method was immunoSEQ multiplex PCR. The sample has 98,000 or so clones; more than 60% are singletons. The material sequenced was PBMCs. Source of these receptors: a man aged 55 to 70 in good health and CMV-seropositive.

V usage is TRBV14 and J usage is TRBJ2-7; a possible D gene is TRBD1 (6 bases). The CDR3 contains 15 residues. The V gene lost 4 bases and the J gene lost 0 bases, with 13 bases spanning the gap. Germline assignment: CDR1 SGHDN and CDR2 FVKESK. Written as DNA, the CDR3 is TGTGCCAGCAGCCCCGGACAGACGATCTCCTACGAGCAGTACTTC. Translated: CASSPGQTISYEQYF. The complete variable domain, with remaining parts taken from reference TRBV14 and TRBJ2-7, reads EAGVTQFPSHSVIEKGQTVTLRCDPISGHDNLYWYRRVMGKEIKFLLHFVKESKQDESGMPNNRFLAERTGGTYSTLKVQPAELEDSGVYFCASSPGQTISYEQYFGPGTRLTVT.

Concerning this clone itself: One junction end does not reproduce the germline sequence, and a read error may be involved. The chain recombines TRBV7-9 with TRBJ2-7; maybe TRBD1 (6 bases). The CDR3 runs to 13 residues. CDR1 and CDR2 (germline): SEHNR, FQNEAQ (reference sequence). CDR3 residues: CSSSPTGAYEQYF. As DNA, the CDR3 is TGTTCCAGCAGCCCGACAGGAGCCTACGAGCAGTACTTC.

The chain recombines TRBV29-1 with TRBJ2-1; 12 positions match TRBD2. V lost 3 bases and J lost 0; bases outside the gene matches: 6. The CDR3 length is 17 residues. Germline V lookup: CDR1 SQVTM, CDR2 ANQGSEA. The CDR3 sequence is CSVDGTSGSSSYNEQFF. CDR3 nucleotides: TGCAGCGTTGACGGGACTAGCGGGTCCAGCTCCTACAATGAGCAGTTCTTC.

This clone was seen just once. J is TRBJ2-7 and V is TRBV2; D gene uncertain. The CDR3 sequence is 14 residues long. Trimming shortened V by 3 bases and J by 3 bases, and 12 bases separated the two germline ends. The germline CDR1 and CDR2 sequences are SNHLY and FYNNEI. The CDR3 DNA reads TGTGCCAGCAGTGATGTAGTCTTTAACTACGAGCAGTACTTC. This sequence encodes CASSDVVFNYEQYF. The full variable domain, with the rest looked up from reference TRBV2 and TRBJ2-7, is EPEVTQTPSHQVTQMGQEVILRCVPISNHLYFYWYRQILGQKVEFLVSFYNNEISEKSEIFDDQFSVERPDGSNFTLKIRSTKLEDSAMYFCASSDVVFNYEQYFGPGTRLTVT.

The chain employs TRBV7-3 and TRBJ2-3; 9 nucleotides agree with TRBD2. Germline V lookup: CDR1 SGHTA, CDR2 FQGTGA. The length of the CDR3 is 17 residues. With 5 bases clipped from V and 2 bases from J, the junction kept 11 bases outside the gene matches. The CDR3 DNA sequence: TGTGCCAGCAGCGCCGACGGGGCGGGGGGGATCACAGATACGCAGTATTTT. Its translation is CASSADGAGGITDTQYF.

This chain joins TRBV10-1 and TRBJ2-4; 10 bases fit TRBD1. CDR3 length: 12 amino acids. Trimming cost V 3 bases and J 16 bases; bases outside gene matches: 6. Germline V CDR1 and CDR2: WNHNN, SYGVQD (reference sequence). CDR3 in DNA: TGCGCCAGCAGTGATGTGGGACAGGGGTGCTACTTC. Its translation is CASSDVGQGCYF.

The chain couples TRBV19 to TRBJ2-3; TRBD1 matches at 7 bases. V trimming: 5 bases; J trimming: 0 bases; junction bases outside the gene matches: 8. Germline V lookup: CDR1 LNHDA, CDR2 SQIVND (reference sequence). CDR3 length: 16 residues. Here the CDR3 reads CASSYGTATSTDTQYF. The CDR3 DNA follows: TGTGCCAGTAGTTATGGGACAGCTACTAGCACAGATACGCAGTATTTT.

The chain has TRBV19 and TRBJ2-7, with D possibly being TRBD1 (6 bases). The CDR3 runs to 14 residues. The germline V gene encodes CDR1 LNHDA and CDR2 SQIVND (reference sequence). With 3 bases removed from V and 6 bases from J, the gap between germline ends came to 15 bases. CDR3 region: CASSMGRGTGEQYF. CDR3 DNA: TGTGCCAGTAGTATGGGAAGGGGGACGGGCGAGCAGTACTTC.

This clone was detected only a few times. The chain couples TRBV5-8 to TRBJ1-4; 7 nucleotides agree with TRBD1. V shed 0 bases, J shed 1 base, and the junction held 3 bases outside the gene matches. Germline V gene sequence: CDR1 SGHTS, CDR2 YDEGEE. The CDR3 loop spans 16 amino acids. The CDR3 DNA reads as TGTGCCAGCAGCTTGGGACAGGGCCTAACTAATGAAAAACTGTTTTTT. Its translation is CASSLGQGLTNEKLFF. Looking up the rest from reference TRBV5-8 and TRBJ1-4 gives the full variable domain: EAGVTQSPTHLIKTRGQQATLRCSPISGHTSVYWYQQALGLGLQFLLWYDEGEERNRGNFPPRFSGRQFPNYSSELNVNALELEDSALYLCASSLGQGLTNEKLFFGSGTQLSVL.

The gene calls are TRBV11-2 and TRBJ2-7, with 7 bases that match TRBD1. V dropped 1 base and J dropped 0; count of bases not matched to a gene: 0. From germline, CDR1 is SGHAT and CDR2 FQNNGV. The CDR3 is 14 residues long. The CDR3 region is CASSLGDSSYEQYF. The DNA of the CDR3 is TGTGCCAGCAGCTTAGGGGACAGCTCCTACGAGCAGTACTTC.

For this clone: A read error may produce the germline difference seen at one junction end. This sequence joins TRBV7-9 and TRBJ2-7, with 7 bases identical to TRBD1. The CDR3 covers 16 residues. Per the germline V gene, CDR1 is SEHNR and CDR2 is FQNEAQ (reference sequence). Here the CDR3 DNA reads TGTTCCAGCAGCTTAGGGGACAGCCTTACCCCCTACGAGCAGTACTTC. It encodes CSSSLGDSLTPYEQYF.

V and J are TRBV9 and TRBJ1-1, with D maybe TRBD1 (5 bases). Trimming took off 0 bases at V and 6 bases at J, with 15 bases between the two ends. Germline lookup yields CDR1 SGDLS and CDR2 YYNGEE. This CDR3 spans 15 amino acids. As DNA, the CDR3 is TGTGCCAGCAGCGTAGGGGGCCCTGCCTACGCTGAAGCTTTCTTT. Translated: CASSVGGPAYAEAFF. The full variable domain, completed using reference TRBV9 and TRBJ1-1, is DSGVTQTPKHLITATGQRVTLRCSPRSGDLSVYWYQQSLDQGLQFLIQYYNGEERAKGNILERFSAQQFPDLHSELNLSSLELGDSALYFCASSVGGPAYAEAFFGQGTRLTVV.

In DNA, the CDR3 is TGTGCCAGCAGTACGCAGGGGGCTGGCGAGCAGTACTTC. This gives the protein CASSTQGAGEQYF. This chain connects TRBV6-1 to TRBJ2-7; TRBD1 agrees at 8 bases. The CDR3 length is 13 residues. Per germline, CDR1 MNHNS and CDR2 SASEGT. After removal of 5 bases from V and 6 bases from J, the junction contained 6 bases not matched to a gene.

This clone was recorded a few times. The J gene is TRBJ1-1, the V gene TRBV7-9; D remains ambiguous. Germline CDR1 and CDR2: SEHNR and FQNEAQ (reference sequence). The CDR3 is 14 residues long. Trimming took off 2 bases at V and 6 bases at J, with 13 bases between the two ends. The DNA for the CDR3 is TGTGCCAGCAGCTTATACTCGAGCGGCGCTGAAGCTTTCTTT. Translation: CASSLYSSGAEAFF.

The chain carries TRBV18 and TRBJ1-2; a weak D match, TRBD1 (6 bases). Germline V lookup: CDR1 KGHSH, CDR2 LQKENI. Trimming shortened V by 5 bases and J by 2 bases, and 9 bases separated the two germline ends. This CDR3 region has 13 residues. CDR3 residues: CASSTGKNYGYTF. DNA for the CDR3: TGTGCCAGCTCAACAGGGAAGAACTATGGCTACACCTTC.

The gene calls are TRBV5-1 and TRBJ2-3; 12 bases fit TRBD2. In germline, CDR1 is SGHRS, CDR2 YFSETQ. This CDR3 has 15 residues. Trimming removed 3 bases from V and 4 bases from J; junction bases left unmatched: 3. The CDR3 DNA is TGCGCCAGCAGCTCTAGCGGGGGGGCTGCAGATACGCAGTATTTT. Encoded protein: CASSSSGGAADTQYF. Looking up the rest from reference TRBV5-1 and TRBJ2-3 gives the full variable domain: KAGVTQTPRYLIKTRGQQVTLSCSPISGHRSVSWYQQTPGQGLQFLFEYFSETQRNKGNFPGRFSGRQFSNSRSEMNVSTLELGDSALYLCASSSSGGAADTQYFGPGTRLTVL.

The chain links TRBV13 to TRBJ1-4; 8 bases align to TRBD1. The germline gives CDR1 PRHDT, CDR2 FYEKMQ (reference sequence). J gave up 8 bases and V 3 bases, and 5 bases lay outside the gene matches. The CDR3 runs to 14 residues. CDR3 sequence (DNA): TGTGCCAGCAGCTTGCAGGGGGCGCGGGAAAAACTGTTTTTT. It specifies CASSLQGAREKLFF. The variable domain in full, completed from reference TRBV13 and TRBJ1-4, reads AAGVIQSPRHLIKEKRETATLKCYPIPRHDTVYWYQQGPGQDPQFLISFYEKMQSDKGSIPDRFSAQQFSDYHSELNMSSLELGDSALYFCASSLQGAREKLFFGSGTQLSVL.

The chain has TRBV2 and TRBJ1-6, with 7 bases aligning to TRBD1. CDR1 is SNHLY and CDR2 is FYNNEI in the germline V gene. The CDR3 covers 15 residues. After removal of 4 bases from V and 5 bases from J, the junction contained 5 bases not matched to a gene. The CDR3 reads CASSGETGDNSPLHF. The CDR3, as DNA: TGTGCCAGCAGTGGGGAAACAGGGGATAATTCACCCCTCCACTTT.

The genes are TRBV15 and TRBJ2-1; TRBD2 aligns across 11 bases. The germline CDR1 and CDR2 sequences are LNHNV and YYDKDF (reference sequence). CDR3 length equals 15 residues. Trimming at V came to 6 bases and at J to 10 bases, leaving 11 bases not matched to a gene. The CDR3 DNA follows: TGTGCCACCAGGTGGGGTAGCGGGGGGGCGGTGGAGCAGTTCTTC. Its protein is CATRWGSGGAVEQFF.